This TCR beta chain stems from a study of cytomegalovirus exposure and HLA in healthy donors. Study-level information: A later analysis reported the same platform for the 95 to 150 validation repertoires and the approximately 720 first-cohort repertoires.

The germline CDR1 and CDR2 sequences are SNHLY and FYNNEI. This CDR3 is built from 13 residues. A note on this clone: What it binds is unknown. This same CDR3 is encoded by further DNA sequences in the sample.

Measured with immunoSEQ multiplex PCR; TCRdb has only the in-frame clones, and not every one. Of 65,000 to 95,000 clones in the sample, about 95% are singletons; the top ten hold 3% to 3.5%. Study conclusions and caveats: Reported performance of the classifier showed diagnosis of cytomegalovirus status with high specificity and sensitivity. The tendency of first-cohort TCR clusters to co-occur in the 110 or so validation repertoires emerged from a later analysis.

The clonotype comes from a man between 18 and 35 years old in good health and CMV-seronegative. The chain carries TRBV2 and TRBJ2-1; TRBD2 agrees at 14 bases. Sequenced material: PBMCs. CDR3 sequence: CAIGLAGGFEQFF. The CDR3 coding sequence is TGTGCTATAGGACTAGCGGGGGGTTTCGAGCAGTTCTTC.